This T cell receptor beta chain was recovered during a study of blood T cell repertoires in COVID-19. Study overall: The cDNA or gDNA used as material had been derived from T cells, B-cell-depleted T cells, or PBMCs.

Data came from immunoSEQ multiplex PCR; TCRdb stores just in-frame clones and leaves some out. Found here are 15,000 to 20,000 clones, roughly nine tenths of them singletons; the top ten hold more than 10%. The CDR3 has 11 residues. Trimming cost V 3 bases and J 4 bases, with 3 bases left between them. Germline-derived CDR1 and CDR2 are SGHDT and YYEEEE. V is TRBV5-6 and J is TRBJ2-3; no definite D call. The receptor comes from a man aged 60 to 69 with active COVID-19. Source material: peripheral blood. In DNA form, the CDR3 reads TGTGCCAGCAGCTACTCAGATACGCAGTATTTT. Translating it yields CASSYSDTQYF.